This T cell receptor beta chain derives from a study of Ad26.COV2.S vaccination and SARS-CoV-2 variants (dated by TCRdb to the early 2020s). For the study in its entirety: Donors in the vaccine arm were drawn from COV1001, a phase I-IIa trial of Ad26.COV2.S in healthy adults that was multicentre, randomized, double-blind and placebo-controlled. Trial participants were randomized into five groups of five, in which low-dose or high-dose Ad26.COV2.S was given once or twice, or placebo was given on both occasions. Ad26.COV2.S was given intramuscularly at 5x10^10 or 1x10^11 viral particles, as a single shot or as two shots 56 days apart. The TCR-sequenced set comprised about 32 samples: around 20 Ad26.COV2.S vaccine recipients, 5 placebo recipients and 8 SARS-CoV-2 convalescent individuals. TCRbeta repertoire sequencing served as the tool for gauging how specific and how broad the SARS-CoV-2-reactive T cell receptors were following Ad26.COV2.S vaccination. Blinding of investigators to trial group allocation was maintained during experiments and outcome assessment.

Explained via the paper, the treatment or condition label denotes: 15 to 20 received Ad26.COV2.S at low or high dose, single or two shots; about 5 received placebo; per-sample allocation not given. Repertoires of vaccine and placebo recipients were sequenced from samples taken on day 63 after the first injection. Between 29 July and 7 August 2020, Cohort 1b enrolled approximately 26 adults aged 18-55 years at one site in Boston, USA. Ad26.COV2.S was a replication-incompetent adenovirus type 26 vector that expressed a prefusion-stabilized SARS-CoV-2 spike protein derived from the original Wuhan strain. Notes on this clone: Its antigen remains undetermined. No base-level quality is on record; no much larger clone is a single base apart.

TCRbeta CDR3 regions were sequenced with the immunoSEQ Assay. After extraction, genomic DNA underwent amplification by bias-controlled multiplex PCR, followed by high-throughput sequencing. The published analysis was carried out like this. To quantify the absolute abundance of every unique TCRbeta CDR3 region, sequences were collapsed and filtered. T cell fraction was estimated by normalizing TCRbeta template counts to usable DNA, which was measured by amplifying reference genes present in all nucleated cells. Repertoire TCRs were annotated as SARS-CoV-2-specific when V gene, CDR3 amino acid sequence and J gene were exactly matched to a known reactive TCR set. The reference SARS-CoV-2 TCR set was obtained from MIRA and was filtered for enrichment in COVID-19-positive ImmuneCODE repertoires, whereby public or cross-reactive TCRs were removed. Drawing on the MIRA antigens, annotated TCRs were analysed further at the level of specific ORF or position within ORF. Depth was the summed frequency of annotated unique rearrangements, while breadth was defined as annotated unique rearrangements over total unique productive rearrangements. TCR breadth was compared between groups using two-sided Wilcoxon rank-sum tests. The table comes from immuneACCESS by way of TCRdb, which keeps in-frame sequences with V and J called. Part of the clones is missing from these tables; in studies checked, under half for an unresolved V gene and the rest for unknown reasons. V and J calls and clone size are copied from that table; D and trimming were computed from the DNA. The sample table contains around 300,000 clones; only one count was recorded for roughly 90% of them. The ten largest clonotypes hold around 5.5% of the sample.

Paper-wide results and their limitations: After vaccination, substantial breadth of spike-specific CD8+ and CD4+ T cell responses was reported. Non-spike TCR breadth was comparable between vaccine and placebo recipients, consistent with the vaccine containing only spike. The study lacked the statistical power to compare responses across vaccine doses or regimens. The authors noted that the TCR breadth and depth analyses may have underestimated total T cell responses. Compared with placebo recipients, Ad26.COV2.S recipients showed higher spike-specific TCR breadth (P = 0.0014).

The CDR3, from cysteine to phenylalanine, totals 10 residues. Kept here is only the CDR3 DNA, which spans 30 bases and is read in frame from base 1. The germline V gene specifies MNHEY as CDR1 and SVGAGI as CDR2. V sheds 11 bases and J sheds 8 bases, leaving 12 bases between their ends. This TCR was sampled from a person aged 18-65 years who received the Ad26.COV2.S COVID-19 vaccine or a placebo. The rearranged chain carries TRBV6-5 and TRBJ1-1; the D gene assignment is ambiguous. This specimen was peripheral blood, taken in a trial of Ad26.COV2.S vaccine versus placebo. At the DNA level, the sequence is TGTGCCTTAAGCTGGCCCGAAGCTTTCTTT. Its coded protein is CALSWPEAFF.